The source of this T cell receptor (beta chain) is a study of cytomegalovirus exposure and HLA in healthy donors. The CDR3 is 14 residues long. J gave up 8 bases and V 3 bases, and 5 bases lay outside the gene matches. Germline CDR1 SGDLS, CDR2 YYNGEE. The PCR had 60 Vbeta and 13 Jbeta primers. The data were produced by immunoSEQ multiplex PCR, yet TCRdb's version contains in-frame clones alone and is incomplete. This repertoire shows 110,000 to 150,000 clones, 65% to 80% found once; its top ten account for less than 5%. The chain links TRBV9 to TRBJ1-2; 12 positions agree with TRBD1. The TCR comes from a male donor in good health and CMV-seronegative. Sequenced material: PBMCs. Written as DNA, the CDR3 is TGTGCCAGCAGCGGGGGACAGGGGGCATGGGGCTACACCTTC. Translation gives CASSGGQGAWGYTF.